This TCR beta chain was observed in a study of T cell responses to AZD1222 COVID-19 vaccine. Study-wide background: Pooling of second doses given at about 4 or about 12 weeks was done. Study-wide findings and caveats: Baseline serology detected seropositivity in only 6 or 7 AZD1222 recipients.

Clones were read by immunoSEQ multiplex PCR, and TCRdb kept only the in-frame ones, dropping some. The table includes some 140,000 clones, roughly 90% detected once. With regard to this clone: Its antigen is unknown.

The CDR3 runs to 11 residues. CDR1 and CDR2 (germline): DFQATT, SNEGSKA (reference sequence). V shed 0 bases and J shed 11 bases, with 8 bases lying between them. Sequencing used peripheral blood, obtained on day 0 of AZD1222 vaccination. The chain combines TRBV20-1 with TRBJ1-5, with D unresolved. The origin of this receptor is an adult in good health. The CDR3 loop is CSARDGLTQHF. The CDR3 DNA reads TGCAGTGCTAGAGACGGCCTAACCCAGCATTTT.